Listed below are T cell receptor beta chains from one sample, sequenced in a study of T cells in Graves' hyperthyroidism and ophthalmopathy. TCRdb recomputed calls from the multiplex PCR reads with MiXCR, one row per CDR3 protein. The sample shows around 300,000 distinct CDR3 sequences, roughly 13% of them seen only once. The sample taken for sequencing was blood. Source of these receptors: a woman aged 35 to 49 with Graves' ophthalmopathy. CDR3s include the opening cysteine and the closing phenylalanine or tryptophan. A D gene is named only where the DNA matches it firmly. The listing skips clone size in some rows; elsewhere it reads once, few, many or a size class.

d_gene: -; v_gene: TRBV25-1; abundance: -; j_gene: TRBJ2-5; CDR3nt: TGTGCCAGCAGTGAATGGGGGCAAGAGACCCAGTACTTC; CDR3aa: CASSEWGQETQYF
d_gene: TRBD1; v_gene: TRBV7-9; abundance: -; j_gene: TRBJ1-4; CDR3nt: TGTGCCACCCAGCGCGACAGGGGGCGCGAAAAACTGTTTTTT; CDR3aa: CATQRDRGREKLFF
d_gene: TRBD2; v_gene: TRBV20-1; abundance: -; j_gene: TRBJ2-3; CDR3nt: TGCAGTGCCCCGGGGGGGGTAAGAACGCAGTATTTT; CDR3aa: CSAPGGVRTQYF
d_gene: -; v_gene: TRBV10-3; abundance: many; j_gene: TRBJ2-7; CDR3nt: TGTGCCATCAGCGATTCTAACAGTTTTTACGAGCAGTACTTC; CDR3aa: CAISDSNSFYEQYF
d_gene: TRBD2; v_gene: TRBV6-1; abundance: many; j_gene: TRBJ2-1; CDR3nt: TGTGCCAGCAGTCACGGGACTAGCGGGAGTGATGAGCAGTTCTTC; CDR3aa: CASSHGTSGSDEQFF
d_gene: TRBD1; v_gene: TRBV11-3; abundance: many; j_gene: TRBJ2-7; CDR3nt: TGTGCCAGCAGGTTCGCTAGCAGGGGGTCCTACGAGCAGTACTTC; CDR3aa: CASRFASRGSYEQYF
d_gene: -; v_gene: TRBV29-1; abundance: -; j_gene: TRBJ1-1; CDR3nt: TGCAGCGCCGGGGCCGGAGGAGTCACTGAAGCTTTCTTT; CDR3aa: CSAGAGGVTEAFF
d_gene: -; v_gene: TRBV7-9; abundance: -; j_gene: TRBJ2-5; CDR3nt: TGTGCCAGCAGCTTGGTCGGGGTACAAGAGACCCAGTACTTC; CDR3aa: CASSLVGVQETQYF
d_gene: TRBD2; v_gene: TRBV19; abundance: once; j_gene: TRBJ2-1; CDR3nt: TGTGCCAGTAGTATTATAGCGGGGGTTTACAATGAGCAGTCCTTC; CDR3aa: CASSIIAGVYNEQSF
d_gene: -; v_gene: TRBV6-5; abundance: -; j_gene: TRBJ2-2; CDR3nt: TGTGCCAGCAGTTACATACAGGGAACCGGGGAGCTGTTTTTT; CDR3aa: CASSYIQGTGELFF
d_gene: -; v_gene: TRBV24-1; abundance: -; j_gene: TRBJ2-1; CDR3nt: TGTGCCACCAGTGATTTGCCCCTCCCTACCCCATATGAGAGGGGCAATGAGCAGTTCTTC; CDR3aa: CATSDLPLPTPYERGNEQFF
d_gene: -; v_gene: TRBV15; abundance: -; j_gene: TRBJ2-3; CDR3nt: TGTGCCACCAGCGGAGTCAACACAGATACGCAGTATTTT; CDR3aa: CATSGVNTDTQYF
d_gene: -; v_gene: TRBV7-9; abundance: many; j_gene: TRBJ2-2; CDR3nt: TGTGCCAGCAGCTTTACGACAGGCTTAACCGGGGAGCTGTTTTTT; CDR3aa: CASSFTTGLTGELFF
d_gene: TRBD2; v_gene: TRBV25-1; abundance: many; j_gene: TRBJ2-7; CDR3nt: TGTGCCAGCAGTGGGAGCGGGACCCTATACGAGCAGTACTTC; CDR3aa: CASSGSGTLYEQYF